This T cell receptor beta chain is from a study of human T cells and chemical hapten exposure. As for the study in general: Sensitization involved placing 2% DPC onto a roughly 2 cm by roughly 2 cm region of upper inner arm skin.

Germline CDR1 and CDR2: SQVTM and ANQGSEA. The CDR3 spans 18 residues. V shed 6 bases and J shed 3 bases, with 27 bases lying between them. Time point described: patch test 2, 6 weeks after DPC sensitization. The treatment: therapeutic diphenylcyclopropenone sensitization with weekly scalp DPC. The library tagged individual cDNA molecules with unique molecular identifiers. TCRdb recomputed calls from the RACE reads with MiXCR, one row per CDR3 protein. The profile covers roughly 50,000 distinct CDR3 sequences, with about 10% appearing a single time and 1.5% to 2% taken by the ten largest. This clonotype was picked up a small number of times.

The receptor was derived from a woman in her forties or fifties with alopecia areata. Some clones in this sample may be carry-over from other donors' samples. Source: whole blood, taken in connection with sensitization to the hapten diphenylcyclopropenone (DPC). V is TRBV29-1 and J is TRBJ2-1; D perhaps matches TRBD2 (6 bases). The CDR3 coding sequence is TGCAGCGTGAAGGGCTTATCGGGTCGGGAGAAGCACTACAATGAGCAGTTCTTC. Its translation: CSVKGLSGREKHYNEQFF.